Included here is one T cell receptor (beta chain) sequence, with context. The data are from a study of blood T cell repertoires in COVID-19. Study-wide background: The United States, Italy and Spain supplied acute and convalescent COVID-19 samples.

Trimming shortened V by 7 bases and J by 8 bases, and 19 bases separated the two germline ends. Germline CDR1 reads KGHDR; CDR2 reads SFDVKD. This CDR3 has 14 residues. Produced via immunoSEQ multiplex PCR; TCRdb's table is partial and in-frame only. This table has 150,000 to 200,000 clones, about 86% appearing once. V and J are TRBV24-1 and TRBJ1-2; D may be TRBD1 (6 bases). Sequenced input: peripheral blood. The receptor was derived from a woman between 18 and 29 years old who had recovered from COVID-19. DNA of the CDR3: TGTGCCACCAGAAGAACCGGGGGGGCAGAGGGCTACACCTTC. The encoded protein is CATRRTGGAEGYTF.